This is a list of T cell receptor beta chains from one sample in a study of cytomegalovirus exposure and HLA in healthy donors. Produced via immunoSEQ multiplex PCR; TCRdb's table is partial and in-frame only. The table includes roughly 68,000 clones, around 74% detected once. Sequencing was carried out using PBMCs. These receptors were collected from a male donor in good health and CMV-seropositive. Both conserved end residues are part of each CDR3. Fields, in order: clone size, V gene, D gene, J gene, CDR3 DNA, CDR3 protein. D genes are given only for firm matches. Clone size appears in some rows only: once, few, many, or a class for an expanded clone.

>.|TRBV6-1|.|TRBJ2-5
TGTGCCAGCAGTGAAGTGGCGGGGATAGCGGAGACCCAGTACTTC
CASSEVAGIAETQYF
>.|TRBV7-6|.|TRBJ1-2
TGTGCCAGCAGCCCCATTAAATTGTCTCTATCGTATGGCTACACCTTC
CASSPIKLSLSYGYTF
>.|TRBV5-4|TRBD1|TRBJ2-3
TGTGCCAGCAGCTTGGGGACAGGGGCGGCAGATACGCAGTATTTT
CASSLGTGAADTQYF
>medium-sized|TRBV4-1|.|TRBJ2-7
TGCGCCAGCAGCCGAGGGACACGCCTCTACGAGCAGTACTTC
CASSRGTRLYEQYF
>.|TRBV27|TRBD2|TRBJ2-7
TGTGCCAGCAGTTTAGTCGGGGGGGCCTACGAGCAGTACTTC
CASSLVGGAYEQYF
>.|TRBV5-5|TRBD1|TRBJ2-7
TGTGCCAGCAGCCCCGGGACAGGGGGTTACGAGCAGTACTTC
CASSPGTGGYEQYF
>.|TRBV11-2|TRBD1|TRBJ1-6
TGTGCCAGCAGCTTAGGTCGCCCCCACAGGGGCTATTCACCCCTCCACTTT
CASSLGRPHRGYSPLHF
>.|TRBV2|.|TRBJ1-2
TGTGCCAGCACCCTGGGAGGGGGATCCAACTATGGCTACACCTTC
CASTLGGGSNYGYTF
>.|TRBV7-2|.|TRBJ2-7
TGTGCCAGCAGCTTAGGAGACAGGAGCTCCTACGAGCAGTACTTC
CASSLGDRSSYEQYF
>once|TRBV28|TRBD1|TRBJ1-5
TGTGCCAGCAGTTTCGGACAGGGGAGCAATCAGCCCCAGCATTTT
CASSFGQGSNQPQHF
>few|TRBV10-1|.|TRBJ2-2
TGCGCCAGCTGGGAGACACCCGGGGAGCTGTTTTTT
CASWETPGELFF
>.|TRBV9|.|TRBJ2-2
TGTGCCAGCTCGACTAACACCGGGGAGCTGTTTTTT
CASSTNTGELFF
>.|TRBV6-5|.|TRBJ1-1
TGTGCCAGCAGGACACAGGGCGGAAGGCGAGCTTTCTTT
CASRTQGGRRAFF
>.|TRBV7-8|TRBD1|TRBJ1-1
TGTGCCAGCGGCCAGAGGGGGCTGATTGAAGCTTTCTTT
CASGQRGLIEAFF
>.|TRBV27|.|TRBJ2-7
TGTGCCAGCAGCCCCGACAGATACGAGCAGTACTTC
CASSPDRYEQYF
>.|TRBV5-5|.|TRBJ1-2
TGTGCCAGCAGCTCCGGAGCGAACTATGGCTACACCTTC
CASSSGANYGYTF
>.|TRBV2|.|TRBJ2-3
TGTGCCAGCAAGGAGGGGACAGATACGCAGTATTTT
CASKEGTDTQYF